At least ten counts were recorded for the clone carrying this T cell receptor (beta chain). This sample stems from a study of T cells in Graves' hyperthyroidism and ophthalmopathy. RNA transcripts were the template for amplifying TCR beta CDR3 regions. HTBI primers were used for first-round RT-PCR of the TCR CDR3. TCRdb re-called the multiplex PCR reads with MiXCR, one entry per CDR3 protein. The table includes some 490,000 distinct CDR3 sequences, roughly 15% detected once. V dropped 1 base and J dropped 7; count of bases not matched to a gene: 8. This CDR3 contains 15 residues. Germline assignment: CDR1 KGHSH and CDR2 LQKENI. Clinicians diagnosed patients from clinical symptoms, serum thyroxine and TRAb, thyroid ultrasound and orbital computed tomography.

The specimen sequenced was blood. The V gene is TRBV18, the J gene TRBJ1-2; 8 bases align to TRBD1. This receptor was obtained from a woman in her twenties or thirties with Graves' ophthalmopathy. The CDR3 DNA follows: TGTGCCAGCTCACCACTGACAGGGGAGACGGCTGGCTACACCTTC. As protein: CASSPLTGETAGYTF.